The entry below describes one T cell receptor (beta chain). Assay used: immunoSEQ multiplex PCR; TCRdb lists only in-frame clones, some missing. The table includes fewer than 700,000 clones, 85% to 95% detected once. This sample was included in a study of shared clonotypes between healthy human individuals. V lost 0 bases and J lost 0, with 18 bases in between. This CDR3 has 18 residues. Germline V gene data show CDR1 as SGDLS and CDR2 as YYNGEE. In the naive CD8 group, cells lacked CD45RO and were positively selected for CCR7, so terminally differentiated effector memory CD45RA+ cells were left out. The study drew its donors from healthy HIV-negative adults without recent acute infections or vaccinations. Caucasian adults living in Nashville, Tennessee, provided all samples.

What was sequenced was naive CD8+ T cells sorted from blood. The chain links TRBV9 to TRBJ1-2, with D maybe TRBD1 (6 bases). This TCR came from a woman in her twenties or thirties in good health. CDR3 DNA: TGTGCCAGCAGCGTAGCTGGGGACATCGGATTTTCTAACTATGGCTACACCTTC. Protein product: CASSVAGDIGFSNYGYTF.